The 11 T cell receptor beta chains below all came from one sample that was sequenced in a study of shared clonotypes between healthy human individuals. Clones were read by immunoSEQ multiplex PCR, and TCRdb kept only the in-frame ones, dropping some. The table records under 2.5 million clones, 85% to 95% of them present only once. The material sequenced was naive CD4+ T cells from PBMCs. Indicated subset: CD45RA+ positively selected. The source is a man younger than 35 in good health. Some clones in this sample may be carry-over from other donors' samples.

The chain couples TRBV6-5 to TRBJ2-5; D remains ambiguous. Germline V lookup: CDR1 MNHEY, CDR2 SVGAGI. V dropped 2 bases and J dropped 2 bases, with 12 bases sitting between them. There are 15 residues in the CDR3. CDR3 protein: CASSYLGVGQETQYF. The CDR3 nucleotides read TGTGCCAGCAGTTACCTTGGGGTGGGGCAAGAGACCCAGTACTTC.

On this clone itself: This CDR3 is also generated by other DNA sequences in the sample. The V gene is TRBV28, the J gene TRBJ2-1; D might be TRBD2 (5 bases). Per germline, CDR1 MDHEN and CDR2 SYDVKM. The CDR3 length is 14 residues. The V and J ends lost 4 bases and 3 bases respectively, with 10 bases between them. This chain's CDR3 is CASSSIGVYNEQFF. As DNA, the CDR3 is TGTGCCAGCAGTTCCATCGGGGTCTACAATGAGCAGTTCTTC. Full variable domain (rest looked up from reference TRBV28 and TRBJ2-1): DVKVTQSSRYLVKRTGEKVFLECVQDMDHENMFWYRQDPGLGLRLIYFSYDVKMKEKGDIPEGYSVSREKKERFSLILESASTNQTSMYLCASSSIGVYNEQFFGPGTRLTVL.

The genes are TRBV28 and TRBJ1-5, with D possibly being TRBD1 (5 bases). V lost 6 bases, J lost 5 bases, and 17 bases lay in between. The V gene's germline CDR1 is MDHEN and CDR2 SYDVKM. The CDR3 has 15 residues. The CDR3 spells CASSRPRQTHQPQHF. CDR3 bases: TGTGCCAGCAGCCGCCCTAGACAGACCCATCAGCCCCAGCATTTT.

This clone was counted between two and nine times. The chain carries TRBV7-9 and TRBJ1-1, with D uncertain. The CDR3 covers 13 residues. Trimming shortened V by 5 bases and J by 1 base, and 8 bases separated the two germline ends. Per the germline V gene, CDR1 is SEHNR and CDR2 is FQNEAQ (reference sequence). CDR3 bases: TGTGCCAGCAGCCAACAAGGGAACACTGAAGCTTTCTTT. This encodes CASSQQGNTEAFF.

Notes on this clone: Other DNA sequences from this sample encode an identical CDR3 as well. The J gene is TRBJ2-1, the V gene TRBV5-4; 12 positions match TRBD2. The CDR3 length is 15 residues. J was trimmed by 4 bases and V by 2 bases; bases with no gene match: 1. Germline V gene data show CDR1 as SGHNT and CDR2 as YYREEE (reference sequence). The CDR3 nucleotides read TGTGCCAGCAGCTTCGGGACTAGCGGGTACAATGAGCAGTTCTTC. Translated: CASSFGTSGYNEQFF.

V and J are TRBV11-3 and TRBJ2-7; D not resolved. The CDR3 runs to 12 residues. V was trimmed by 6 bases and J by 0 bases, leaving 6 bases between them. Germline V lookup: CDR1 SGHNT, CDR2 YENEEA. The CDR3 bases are TGTGCCAGCAGGGGAAACTCCTACGAGCAGTACTTC. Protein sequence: CASRGNSYEQYF. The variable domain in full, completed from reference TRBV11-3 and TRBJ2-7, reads EAGVVQSPRYKIIEKKQPVAFWCNPISGHNTLYWYLQNLGQGPELLIRYENEEAVDDSQLPKDRFSAERLKGVDSTLKIQPAELGDSAVYLCASRGNSYEQYFGPGTRLTVT.

The CDR3 nucleotides are TGTGCCAGCTCACCCGCGGGACAGGGGTTCTACGAGCAGTACTTC. Protein sequence: CASSPAGQGFYEQYF. The chain uses TRBV18 and TRBJ2-7; 10 nucleotides match TRBD1. Trimming removed 3 bases from V and 3 bases from J; junction bases left unmatched: 5. Per germline, CDR1 KGHSH and CDR2 LQKENI. This CDR3 has 15 residues.

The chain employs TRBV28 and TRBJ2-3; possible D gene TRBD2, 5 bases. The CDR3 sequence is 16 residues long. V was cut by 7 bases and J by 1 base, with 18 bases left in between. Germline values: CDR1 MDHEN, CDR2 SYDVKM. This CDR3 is CASMVPRGRGTDTQYF. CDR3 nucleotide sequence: TGTGCCAGCATGGTCCCCCGGGGTCGAGGCACAGATACGCAGTATTTT.

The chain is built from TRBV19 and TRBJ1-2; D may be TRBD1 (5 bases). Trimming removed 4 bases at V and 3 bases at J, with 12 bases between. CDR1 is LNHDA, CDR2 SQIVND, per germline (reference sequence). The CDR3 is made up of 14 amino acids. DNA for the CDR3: TGTGCCAGTAGTAATGGAGGGGTGGACTATGGCTACACCTTC. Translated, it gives CASSNGGVDYGYTF.

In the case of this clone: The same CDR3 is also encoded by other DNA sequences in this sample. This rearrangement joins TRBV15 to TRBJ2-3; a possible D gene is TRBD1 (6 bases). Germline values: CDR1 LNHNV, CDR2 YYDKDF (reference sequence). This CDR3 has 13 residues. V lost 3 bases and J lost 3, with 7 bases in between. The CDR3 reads CATSRDSTDTQYF. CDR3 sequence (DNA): TGTGCCACCAGCAGGGACAGTACAGATACGCAGTATTTT.

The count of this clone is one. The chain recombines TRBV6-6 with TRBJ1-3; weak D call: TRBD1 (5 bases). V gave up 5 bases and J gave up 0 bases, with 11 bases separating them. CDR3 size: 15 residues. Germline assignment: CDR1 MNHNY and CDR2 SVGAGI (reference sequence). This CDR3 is CASSNPRVSGNTIYF. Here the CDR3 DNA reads TGTGCCAGCAGTAATCCCAGGGTCTCTGGAAACACCATATATTTT.